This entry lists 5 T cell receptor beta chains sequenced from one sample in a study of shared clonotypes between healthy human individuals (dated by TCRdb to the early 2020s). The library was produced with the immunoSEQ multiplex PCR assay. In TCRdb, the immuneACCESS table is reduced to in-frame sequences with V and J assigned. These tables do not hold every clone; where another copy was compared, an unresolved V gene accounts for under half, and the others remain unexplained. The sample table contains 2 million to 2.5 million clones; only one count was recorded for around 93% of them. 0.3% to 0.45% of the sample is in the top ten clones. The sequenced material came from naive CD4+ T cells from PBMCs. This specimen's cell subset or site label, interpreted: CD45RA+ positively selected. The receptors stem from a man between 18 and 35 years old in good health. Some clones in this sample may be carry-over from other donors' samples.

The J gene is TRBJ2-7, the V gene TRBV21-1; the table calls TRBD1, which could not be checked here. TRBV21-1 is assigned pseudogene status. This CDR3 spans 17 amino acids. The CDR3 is CASSKGDRGPTRYEQYF. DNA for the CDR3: TGTGCCAGCAGCAAAGGGGACAGGGGGCCCACCCGCTACGAGCAGTACTTC.

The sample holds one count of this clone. The CDR3 sequence is CASSPWGLAGPKRGNEQFF. The CDR3 nucleotides read TGTGCCAGCAGCCCCTGGGGGCTAGCGGGGCCCAAAAGAGGCAATGAGCAGTTCTTC. The chain has TRBV7-2 and TRBJ2-1, with TRBD2 matching 9 bases. CDR3 length: 19 residues. J lost 6 bases, V lost 5 bases, and 20 bases had no gene match. The germline V gene has CDR1 SGHTA and CDR2 FQGNSA. The entire variable domain, with the rest obtained from reference TRBV7-2 and TRBJ2-1, is as follows: GAGVSQSPSNKVTEKGKDVELRCDPISGHTALYWYRQSLGQGLEFLIYFQGNSAPDKSGLPSDRFSAERTGGSVSTLTIQRTQQEDSAVYLCASSPWGLAGPKRGNEQFFGPGTRLTVL.

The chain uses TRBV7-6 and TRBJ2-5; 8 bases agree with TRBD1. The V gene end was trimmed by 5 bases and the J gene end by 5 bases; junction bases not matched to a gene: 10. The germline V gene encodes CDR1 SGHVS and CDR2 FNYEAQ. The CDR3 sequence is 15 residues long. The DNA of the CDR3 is TGTGCCAGCAGCAGACGGACAGGGCCGGCGGAGACCCAGTACTTC. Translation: CASSRRTGPAETQYF.

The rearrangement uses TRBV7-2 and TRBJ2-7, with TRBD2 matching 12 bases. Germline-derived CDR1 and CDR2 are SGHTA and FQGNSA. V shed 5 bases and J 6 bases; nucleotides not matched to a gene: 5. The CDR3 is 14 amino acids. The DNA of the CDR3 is TGTGCCAGCAGCCCCGGGACTAGCGGGTCCGAGCAGTACTTC. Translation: CASSPGTSGSEQYF.

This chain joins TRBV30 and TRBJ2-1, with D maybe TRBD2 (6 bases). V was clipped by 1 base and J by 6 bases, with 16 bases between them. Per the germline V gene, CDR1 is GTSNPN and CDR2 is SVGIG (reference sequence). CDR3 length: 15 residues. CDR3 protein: CAWSAGTATVNEQFF. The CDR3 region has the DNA TGTGCCTGGAGTGCCGGGACTGCGACTGTCAATGAGCAGTTCTTC.